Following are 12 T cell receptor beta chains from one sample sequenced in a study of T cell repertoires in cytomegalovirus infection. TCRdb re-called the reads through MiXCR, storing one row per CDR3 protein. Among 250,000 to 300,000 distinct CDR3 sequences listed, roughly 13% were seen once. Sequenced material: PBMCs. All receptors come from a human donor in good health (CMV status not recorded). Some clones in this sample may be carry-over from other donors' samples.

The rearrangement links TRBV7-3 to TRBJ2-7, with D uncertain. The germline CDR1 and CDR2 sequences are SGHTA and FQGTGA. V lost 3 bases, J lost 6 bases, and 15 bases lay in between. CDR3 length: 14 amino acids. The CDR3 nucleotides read TGTGCCAGCAGCTTGGATTCACTATTCTCCGAGCAGTACTTC. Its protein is CASSLDSLFSEQYF.

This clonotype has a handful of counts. Here the CDR3 DNA reads TGCAGTGCGCAGAAACGGGGGGCGTCTTGGAGCAATCAGCCCCAGCATTTT. As protein: CSAQKRGASWSNQPQHF. The rearrangement links TRBV20-1 to TRBJ1-5; a possible D gene is TRBD1 (6 bases). The CDR3 is 17 amino acids. V gave up 6 bases and J gave up 1 base, with 22 bases separating them. Germline-derived CDR1 and CDR2 are DFQATT and SNEGSKA (reference sequence).

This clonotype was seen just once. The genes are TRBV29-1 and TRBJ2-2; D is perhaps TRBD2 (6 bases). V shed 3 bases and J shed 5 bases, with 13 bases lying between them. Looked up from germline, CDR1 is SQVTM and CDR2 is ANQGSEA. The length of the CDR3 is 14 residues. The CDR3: CSVEEGAGTGELFF. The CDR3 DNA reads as TGCAGCGTTGAGGAGGGTGCGGGTACCGGGGAGCTGTTTTTT.

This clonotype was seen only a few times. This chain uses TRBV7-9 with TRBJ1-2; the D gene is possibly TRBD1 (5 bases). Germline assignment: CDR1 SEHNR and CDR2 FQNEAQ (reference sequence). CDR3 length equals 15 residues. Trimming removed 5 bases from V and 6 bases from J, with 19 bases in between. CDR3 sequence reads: CASSKVQGPSHGYTF. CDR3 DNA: TGTGCCAGCAGCAAAGTGCAGGGACCGAGTCATGGCTACACCTTC.

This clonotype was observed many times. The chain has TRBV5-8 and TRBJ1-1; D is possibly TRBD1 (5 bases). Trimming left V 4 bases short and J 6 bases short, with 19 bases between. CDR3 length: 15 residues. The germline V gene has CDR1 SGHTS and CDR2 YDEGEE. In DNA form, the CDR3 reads TGTGCCAGCAGCCCTGTCGGGACCAAGATTTCTGAAGCTTTCTTT. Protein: CASSPVGTKISEAFF.

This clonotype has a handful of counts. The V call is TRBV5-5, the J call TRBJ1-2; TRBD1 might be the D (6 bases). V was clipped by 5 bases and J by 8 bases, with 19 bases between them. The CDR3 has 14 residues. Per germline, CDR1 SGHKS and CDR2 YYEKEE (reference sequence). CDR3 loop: CASSQTQGPYGYTF. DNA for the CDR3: TGTGCCAGCAGTCAAACACAGGGTCCATACGGCTACACCTTC.

CDR3 nucleotides: TGTGCAGCGGGGCAGGGTGGAGGGAACACTGAAGCTTTCTTT. Translation gives CAAGQGGGNTEAFF. V gene TRBV2 combines with J gene TRBJ1-1, with D possibly matching TRBD1 (5 bases). Germline V CDR1 and CDR2: SNHLY, FYNNEI. The length of the CDR3 is 14 residues.

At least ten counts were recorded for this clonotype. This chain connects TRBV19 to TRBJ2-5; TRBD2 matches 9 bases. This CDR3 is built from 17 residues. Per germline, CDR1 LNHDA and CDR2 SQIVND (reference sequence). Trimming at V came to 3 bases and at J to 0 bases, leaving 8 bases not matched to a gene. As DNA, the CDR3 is TGTGCCAGTAGTATGGCTAGCGGGGTTAAGTACCAAGAGACCCAGTACTTC. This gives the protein CASSMASGVKYQETQYF.

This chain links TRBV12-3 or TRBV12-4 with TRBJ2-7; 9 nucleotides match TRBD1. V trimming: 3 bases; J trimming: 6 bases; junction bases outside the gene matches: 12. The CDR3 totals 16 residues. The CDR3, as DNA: TGTGCCAGCAGTTTGGTAGGGGACAGGGTTTCTGTCGAGCAGTACTTC. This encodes CASSLVGDRVSVEQYF.

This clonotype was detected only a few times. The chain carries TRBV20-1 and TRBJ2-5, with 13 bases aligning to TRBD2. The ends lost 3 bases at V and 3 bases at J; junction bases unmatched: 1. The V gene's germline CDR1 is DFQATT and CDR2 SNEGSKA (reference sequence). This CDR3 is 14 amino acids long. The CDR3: CSASGLAGEETQYF. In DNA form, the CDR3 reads TGCAGTGCTAGCGGACTAGCGGGGGAAGAGACCCAGTACTTC.

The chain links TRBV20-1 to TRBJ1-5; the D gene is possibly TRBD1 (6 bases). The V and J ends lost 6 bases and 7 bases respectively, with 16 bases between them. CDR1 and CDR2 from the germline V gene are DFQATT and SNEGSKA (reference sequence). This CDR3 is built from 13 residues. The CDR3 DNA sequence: TGCAGTGCCGCACAGGGTGCGGGGCAGCCCCAGCATTTT. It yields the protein CSAAQGAGQPQHF.

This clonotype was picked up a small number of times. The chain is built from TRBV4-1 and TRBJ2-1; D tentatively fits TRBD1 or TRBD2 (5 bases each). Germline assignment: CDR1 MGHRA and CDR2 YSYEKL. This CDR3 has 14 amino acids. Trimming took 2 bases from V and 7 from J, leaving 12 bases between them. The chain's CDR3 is CASSQLEGLNEQFF. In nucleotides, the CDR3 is TGCGCCAGCAGCCAACTCGAGGGGCTAAATGAGCAGTTCTTC.